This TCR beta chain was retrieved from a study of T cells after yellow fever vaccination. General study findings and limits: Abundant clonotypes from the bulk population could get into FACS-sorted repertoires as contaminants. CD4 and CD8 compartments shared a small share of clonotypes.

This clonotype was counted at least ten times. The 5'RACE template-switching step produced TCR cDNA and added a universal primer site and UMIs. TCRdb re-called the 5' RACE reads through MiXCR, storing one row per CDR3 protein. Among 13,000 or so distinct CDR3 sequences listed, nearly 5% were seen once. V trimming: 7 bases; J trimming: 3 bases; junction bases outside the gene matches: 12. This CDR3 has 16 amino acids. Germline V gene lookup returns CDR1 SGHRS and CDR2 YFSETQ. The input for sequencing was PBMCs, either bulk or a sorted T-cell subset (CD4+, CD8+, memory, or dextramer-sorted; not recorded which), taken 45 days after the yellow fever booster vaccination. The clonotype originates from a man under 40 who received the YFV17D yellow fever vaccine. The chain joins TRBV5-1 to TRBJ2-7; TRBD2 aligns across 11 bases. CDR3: CASRLAPGLAVYEQYF. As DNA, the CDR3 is TGCGCCAGCCGGCTGGCTCCGGGACTAGCGGTCTACGAGCAGTACTTC.